One sample yielded the 8 T cell receptor beta chains listed below, sequenced in a study of T cells in Graves' hyperthyroidism and ophthalmopathy. RNA transcripts yielded amplified TCR beta CDR3 regions. The HTBI set primed first-round TCR CDR3 RT-PCR. TCRdb processed the multiplex PCR reads anew with MiXCR; each CDR3 protein has one entry. The table lists roughly 700,000 distinct CDR3 sequences, around a sixth of them singletons. Sequencing used blood. The receptors come from a man in his fifties or sixties with Graves' hyperthyroidism.

This clonotype appeared a few times. With a much larger clone just one base away, this may be a read error. The chain has TRBV27 and TRBJ1-1; no reliable D call. V was shortened by 3 bases and J by 4 bases, with 12 bases between the two germline ends. The CDR3 extends over 14 amino acids. The germline gives CDR1 MNHEY, CDR2 SMNVEV (reference sequence). CDR3 amino acids: CASSFYEEFTEAFF. CDR3 sequence (DNA): TGTGCCAGCAGTTTTTATGAAGAGTTCACTGAAGCTTTCTTT.

This clonotype showed up many times. The CDR3 DNA reads TGTGCCAGCAGCTTTATAGCGGGAGTACTACTGGGGCAGTTCTTC. Its protein product is CASSFIAGVLLGQFF. J is TRBJ2-1 and V is TRBV11-2; 9 nucleotides align to TRBD2. The length of the CDR3 is 15 residues. V was pared by 3 bases and J by 12 bases, with 12 bases of the junction left unmatched. CDR1 SGHAT and CDR2 FQNNGV come from the germline V gene.

The chain links TRBV24-1 to TRBJ2-7; D possibly corresponds to TRBD1 (5 bases). The CDR3 sequence is 15 residues long. Germline assignment: CDR1 KGHDR and CDR2 SFDVKD. Trimming stripped 2 bases from V and 2 bases from J, with 12 bases between. In DNA form, the CDR3 reads TGTGCCACCAGTGATTCCGCAGGGCCAACCTACGAGCAGTACTTC. Its translation is CATSDSAGPTYEQYF.

This clonotype was detected many times. The V and J genes are TRBV27 and TRBJ2-2; D remains ambiguous. This CDR3 is 13 amino acids long. Looked up from germline, CDR1 is MNHEY and CDR2 is SMNVEV (reference sequence). Trimming took off 6 bases at V and 7 bases at J, with 12 bases between the two ends. CDR3 DNA: TGTGCCAGCAGACGATATGGGCACGGGGAGCTGTTTTTT. The encoded protein is CASRRYGHGELFF.

This clonotype appeared many times. The chain employs TRBV11-2 and TRBJ2-5; the match to TRBD1 covers 9 bases. The junction had 8 bases not matched to a gene; V was cut back by 1 base and J by 5 bases. Germline values: CDR1 SGHAT, CDR2 FQNNGV. This CDR3 has 16 amino acids. CDR3 protein: CASSLGTGQGWETQYF. For the CDR3, the DNA is TGTGCCAGCAGCTTAGGCACGGGACAGGGATGGGAGACCCAGTACTTC.

The chain couples TRBV11-2 to TRBJ2-3; weak D call: TRBD2 (5 bases). Germline CDR1 and CDR2: SGHAT and FQNNGV. The CDR3 runs to 17 residues. Trimming cost V 0 bases and J 7 bases, with 20 bases left between them. For the CDR3, the DNA is TGTGCCAGCAGCTTAGAAGTGGAGGTTTCGCGAGTGAATACGCAGTATTTT. Translated: CASSLEVEVSRVNTQYF.

This clonotype appeared many times. This chain uses TRBV12-3 or TRBV12-4 with TRBJ1-1, with TRBD1 identical over 7 bases. V dropped 7 bases and J dropped 4; count of bases not matched to a gene: 9. CDR3 length: 14 amino acids. The CDR3 here is CASTRQGVSTEAFF. CDR3 nucleotides: TGTGCCAGCACCCGACAGGGAGTAAGCACTGAAGCTTTCTTT.

This clonotype was recorded many times. The J gene is TRBJ1-6, the V gene TRBV28; a possible D gene is TRBD1 (6 bases). The ends were cut back, 3 bases at V and 10 bases at J, with 13 bases in the middle. Germline CDR1 and CDR2: MDHEN and SYDVKM. The CDR3 runs 14 residues. The CDR3 sequence is CASSFRGLRSPLHF. In nucleotides, the CDR3 is TGTGCCAGCAGTTTTCGGGGGCTGAGGTCACCCCTCCACTTT.